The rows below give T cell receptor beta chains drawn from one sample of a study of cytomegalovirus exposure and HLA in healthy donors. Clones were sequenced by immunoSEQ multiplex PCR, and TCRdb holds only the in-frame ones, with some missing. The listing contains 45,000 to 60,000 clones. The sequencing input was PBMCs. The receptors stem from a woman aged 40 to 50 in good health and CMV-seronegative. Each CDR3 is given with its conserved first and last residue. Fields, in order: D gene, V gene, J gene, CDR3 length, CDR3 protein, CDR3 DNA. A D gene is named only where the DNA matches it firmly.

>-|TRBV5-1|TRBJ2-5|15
CASSSNTGSQENQYF
TGCGCCAGCAGCTCCAACACCGGGTCCCAAGAGAACCAGTACTTC
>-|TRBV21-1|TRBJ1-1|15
CASIVAPYDGTEAFF
TGTGCCAGCATCGTTGCCCCTTATGACGGGACTGAAGCTTTCTTT
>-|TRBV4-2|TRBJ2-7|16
CASSQDQSGANYEQYF
TGTGCCAGCAGCCAAGATCAAAGTGGGGCCAACTACGAGCAGTACTTC
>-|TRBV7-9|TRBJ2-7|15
CASSLESTGSYEQYF
TGTGCCAGCAGCTTAGAGAGTACCGGCTCCTACGAGCAGTACTTC
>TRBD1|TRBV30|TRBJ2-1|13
CAFDREGNNEQFF
TGTGCCTTTGACAGGGAAGGGAACAATGAGCAGTTCTTC
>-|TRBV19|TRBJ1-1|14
CASSIGQTNTEAFF
TGTGCCAGTAGTATAGGACAGACGAACACTGAAGCTTTCTTT
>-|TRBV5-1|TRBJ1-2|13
CASGPGEGRGYTF
TGCGCCAGTGGTCCGGGGGAGGGAAGAGGCTACACCTTC
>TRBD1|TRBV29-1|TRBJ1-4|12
CSGGQTNEKLFF
TGCAGCGGGGGACAGACTAATGAAAAACTGTTTTTT
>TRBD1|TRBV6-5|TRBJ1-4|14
CASSSGQGAEKLFF
TGTGCCAGCAGTTCGGGACAGGGGGCCGAAAAACTGTTTTTT
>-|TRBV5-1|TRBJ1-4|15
CASSPQGGVGEKLFF
TGCGCCAGCAGCCCTCAAGGAGGGGTCGGCGAAAAACTGTTTTTT
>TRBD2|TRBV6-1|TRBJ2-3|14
CASAASGSADTQYF
TGTGCCAGCGCTGCTAGCGGGAGCGCAGATACGCAGTATTTT
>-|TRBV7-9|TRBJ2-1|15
CASSFVGEDDNEQFF
TGTGCCAGCAGCTTCGTGGGAGAGGACGACAATGAGCAGTTCTTC
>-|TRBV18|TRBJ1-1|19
CASSPNTAGTPSRGTEAFF
TGTGCCAGCTCACCAAACACTGCTGGGACACCCTCGAGGGGGACTGAAGCTTTCTTT
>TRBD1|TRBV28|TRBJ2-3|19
CASTLPSSGTGLISDTQYF
TGTGCCAGCACCCTGCCCTCATCCGGGACAGGTCTAATATCGGATACGCAGTATTTT
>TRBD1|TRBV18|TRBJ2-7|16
CASSPRTGTGSYEQYF
TGTGCCAGCTCACCCCGAACCGGGACAGGGTCCTACGAGCAGTACTTC
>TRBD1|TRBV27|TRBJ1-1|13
CASSLTGRTEAFF
TGTGCCAGCAGTTTGACAGGGAGGACTGAAGCTTTCTTT
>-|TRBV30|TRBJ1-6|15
CAWTEWGLNNSPLHF
TGTGCCTGGACCGAGTGGGGGCTTAATAATTCACCCCTCCACTTT